This is a list of T cell receptor beta chains from one sample in a study of shared clonotypes between healthy human individuals. Here immunoSEQ multiplex PCR was the method, and the copy in TCRdb shows in-frame clones only, minus some. The table has almost 700,000 clones, about 90% seen once. Source material: naive CD8+ T cells sorted from blood. The receptors come from a young man in good health. Each CDR3 is given with its conserved first and last residue. The D gene is left open where the match is weak. Rows give clone size only sometimes, using once, few, many, or a class for an expanded clone.

TRBV28	TRBJ2-1	.	.	TGTGCCAGCAGCTTAAGACAGGATACCAATGAGCAGTTCTTC	CASSLRQDTNEQFF
TRBV7-9	TRBJ1-3	.	.	TGTGCCAGCAGGCCCAAGTGGGCAAAAACCTCACTCTCTGGAAACACCATATATTTT	CASRPKWAKTSLSGNTIYF
TRBV28	TRBJ1-1	.	.	TGTGCCAGCAGTTCTGGGTGGGGGCCCACTGAAGCTTTCTTT	CASSSGWGPTEAFF
TRBV27	TRBJ2-7	.	TRBD2	TGTGCCAGCAGTTTCCTAGCGGGAGGCCAACCTGATTACTACGAGCAGTACTTC	CASSFLAGGQPDYYEQYF
TRBV9	TRBJ2-5	once	.	TGTGCCAGCAGCGTAGCCCATCGCGGGGAAGAGACCCAGTACTTC	CASSVAHRGEETQYF
TRBV18	TRBJ2-7	.	TRBD2	TGTGCCAGCTCACCCGAGGGTAGCGGGCCGGCCTACGAGCAGTACTTC	CASSPEGSGPAYEQYF
TRBV7-8	TRBJ2-5	.	.	TGTGCCAGCAGCTTAATTCACAGGCAGGAAGAGACCCAGTACTTC	CASSLIHRQEETQYF
TRBV19	TRBJ2-7	.	.	TGTGCCAGTAGCCGTCAGGGCTTCGAGCAGTACTTC	CASSRQGFEQYF
TRBV11-2	TRBJ2-5	.	.	TGTGCCAGCAGCTCCCCGCCGGGGGAAGAGGGGGAGACCCAGTACTTC	CASSSPPGEEGETQYF
TRBV9	TRBJ2-7	.	.	TGTGCCAGCAGCGTATCGGCAGGGGAGACCTACGAGCAGTACTTC	CASSVSAGETYEQYF
TRBV4-1	TRBJ2-5	.	.	TGCGCCAGCAGCCGCGGGGAGACCCAGTACTTC	CASSRGETQYF
TRBV7-9	TRBJ2-1	once	.	TGTGCCAGCAGCTTGACGACGTCTTCCTACAATGAGCAGTTCTTC	CASSLTTSSYNEQFF
TRBV27	TRBJ2-5	.	TRBD2	TGTGCCAGCAGTTTTTCAGCGGGAGGAGAGACCCAGTACTTC	CASSFSAGGETQYF
TRBV30	TRBJ1-3	.	.	TGTGCCTGGAGTACAGGTCACTCTGGAAACACCATATATTTT	CAWSTGHSGNTIYF
TRBV7-9	TRBJ1-1	.	TRBD1	TGTGCCAGCAGCCCAAGGACAGGGGCGATGTACACTGAAGCTTTCTTT	CASSPRTGAMYTEAFF
TRBV19	TRBJ2-1	.	TRBD2	TGTGCCAGTAGTGCGTTGACTAGCGGCCCTTCCTACAATGAGCAGTTCTTC	CASSALTSGPSYNEQFF
TRBV5-1	TRBJ2-7	.	.	TGCGCCAGCAGCTTGGGAGAGACTAGCTCCTACGAGCAGTACTTC	CASSLGETSSYEQYF
TRBV27	TRBJ2-7	.	TRBD2	TGTGCCAGCAAGGTGTTGGGAGGGTTCGGGGAGCAGTACTTC	CASKVLGGFGEQYF